The clone carrying this T cell receptor (beta chain) has just one count. Enrolled patients showed locally advanced or metastatic urothelial carcinoma. Germline CDR1 reads LNHDA; CDR2 reads SQIVND (reference sequence). V lost 5 bases and J lost 3, with 8 bases in between. The CDR3 runs 12 residues. The sample comes from a study of PD-L1 blockade in urothelial cancer. Study at large: In 2014 therapy began: atezolizumab 1,200 mg intravenously every 3 weeks.

The data were produced by immunoSEQ multiplex PCR, yet TCRdb's version contains in-frame clones alone and is incomplete. The data show tens of thousands of clones, with over 70% seen just once and under 4.5% held by the top ten. V is TRBV19 and J is TRBJ2-7, with D possibly being TRBD1 (6 bases). The sample was PBMCs, taken around atezolizumab (anti-PD-L1) treatment. The TCR originated in a man between 50 and 59 years old with urothelial cancer. The CDR3 sequence: CASSGQSYEQYF. DNA of the CDR3: TGTGCCAGTAGTGGACAGAGCTACGAGCAGTACTTC. The whole variable domain, filled in from reference TRBV19 and TRBJ2-7, reads DGGITQSPKYLFRKEGQNVTLSCEQNLNHDAMYWYRQDPGQGLRLIYYSQIVNDFQKGDIAEGYSVSREKKESFPLTVTSAQKNPTAFYLCASSGQSYEQYFGPGTRLTVT.